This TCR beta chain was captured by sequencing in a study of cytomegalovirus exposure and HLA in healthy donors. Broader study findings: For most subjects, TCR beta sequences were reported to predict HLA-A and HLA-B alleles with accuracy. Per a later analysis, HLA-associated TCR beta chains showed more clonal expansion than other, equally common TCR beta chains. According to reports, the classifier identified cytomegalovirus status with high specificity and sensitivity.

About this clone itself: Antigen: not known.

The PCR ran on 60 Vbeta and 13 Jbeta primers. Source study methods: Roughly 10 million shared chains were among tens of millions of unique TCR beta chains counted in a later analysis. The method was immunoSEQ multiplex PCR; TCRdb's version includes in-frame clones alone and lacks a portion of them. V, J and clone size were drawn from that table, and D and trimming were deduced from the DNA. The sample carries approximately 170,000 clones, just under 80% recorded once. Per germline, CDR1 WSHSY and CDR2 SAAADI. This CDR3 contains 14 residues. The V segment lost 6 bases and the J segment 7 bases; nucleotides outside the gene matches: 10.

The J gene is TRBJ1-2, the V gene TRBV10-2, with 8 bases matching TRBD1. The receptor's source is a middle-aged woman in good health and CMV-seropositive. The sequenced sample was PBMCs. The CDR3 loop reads CASSLGTGSSGYTF. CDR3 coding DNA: TGCGCCAGCAGCCTAGGGACAGGATCAAGTGGCTACACCTTC.